This T cell receptor (beta chain) was observed in a study of CD8+ T cells in alopecia areata. Study-level information: Tofacitinib continued for 6 to 18 months and was then withheld for 6 months.

Germline V gives CDR1 SGHTA, CDR2 FQGNSA. The CDR3 has 15 amino acids. Trimming at V came to 3 bases and at J to 4 bases, leaving 8 bases not matched to a gene. It was cDNA, reverse transcribed from extracted RNA, that served as the sequencing template. Clones were read by immunoSEQ multiplex PCR, and TCRdb kept only the in-frame ones, dropping some. This sample has about 190,000 clones, with 60% found just once. Study-level points and caveats: Resident alphabeta T cells of normal skin are also sequenced in scalp samples. In lesional scalp, particularly from alopecia totalis/universalis, clonality was higher than in normal scalp. Scalp clonality and expanded CD8+ clones among the top 100 were significantly decreased by tofacitinib.

Treatment specified: oral pan-JAK inhibitor, 5-10 mg twice daily. On this clone itself: The antigen is undetermined.

The genes are TRBV7-2 and TRBJ2-7, with 8 nucleotides matching TRBD1. Source: CD4+ T cells sorted from blood, taken at week 24, from a patient treated with tofacitinib. The receptor was isolated from a human donor with alopecia areata. This chain's CDR3 is CASSFAGGFGYEQYF. CDR3 in DNA: TGTGCCAGCAGCTTTGCAGGGGGCTTCGGTTACGAGCAGTACTTC. Full variable domain (missing parts from reference TRBV7-2 and TRBJ2-7): GAGVSQSPSNKVTEKGKDVELRCDPISGHTALYWYRQSLGQGLEFLIYFQGNSAPDKSGLPSDRFSAERTGGSVSTLTIQRTQQEDSAVYLCASSFAGGFGYEQYFGPGTRLTVT.